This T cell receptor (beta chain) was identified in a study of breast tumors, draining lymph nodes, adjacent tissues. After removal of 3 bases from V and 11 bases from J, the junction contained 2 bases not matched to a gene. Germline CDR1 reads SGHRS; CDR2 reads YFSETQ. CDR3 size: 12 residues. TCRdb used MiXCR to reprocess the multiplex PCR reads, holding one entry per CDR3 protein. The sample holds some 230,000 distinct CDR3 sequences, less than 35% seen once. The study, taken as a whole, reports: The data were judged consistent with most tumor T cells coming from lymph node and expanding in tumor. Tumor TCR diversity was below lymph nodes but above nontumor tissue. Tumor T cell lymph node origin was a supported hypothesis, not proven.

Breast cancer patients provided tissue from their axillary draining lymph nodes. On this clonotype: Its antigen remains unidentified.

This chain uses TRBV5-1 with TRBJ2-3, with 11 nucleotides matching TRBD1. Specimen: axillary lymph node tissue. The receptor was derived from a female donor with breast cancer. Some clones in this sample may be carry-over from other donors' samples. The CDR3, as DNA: TGCGCCAGCAGCTGGGACAGGGGGGAGCAGTATTTT. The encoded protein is CASSWDRGEQYF. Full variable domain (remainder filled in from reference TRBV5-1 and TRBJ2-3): KAGVTQTPRYLIKTRGQQVTLSCSPISGHRSVSWYQQTPGQGLQFLFEYFSETQRNKGNFPGRFSGRQFSNSRSEMNVSTLELGDSALYLCASSWDRGEQYFGPGTRLTVL.